Listed here is a single T cell receptor (beta chain). The data stem from a study of long-term antiretroviral therapy in people with HIV. Survey level was the resolution at which the v3.0 immunoSEQ assay ran. Profiling relied on immunoSEQ multiplex PCR, and the TCRdb table lists in-frame clones only, not all of them. The data show tens of thousands of clones, more than 85% seen once. The ends lost 5 bases at V and 2 bases at J; junction bases unmatched: 4. CDR1 is GTSNPN and CDR2 is SVGIG in the germline V gene (reference sequence). CDR3 length: 13 residues. This clonotype was obtained from a man aged 35 to 55 with HIV. The genes are TRBV30 and TRBJ1-1; 8 bases map to TRBD1. Here the sequenced sample was unsorted PBMCs, taken around 2.6 years after starting antiretroviral therapy. The CDR3 coding sequence is TGTGCCTGGGTGGACAGGGCTAACACTGAAGCTTTCTTT. Protein sequence: CAWVDRANTEAFF.